Presented here are 17 T cell receptor beta chains from one specimen sequenced in a study of control samples from healthy donors and cancer patients. The data were produced by immunoSEQ multiplex PCR, yet TCRdb's version contains in-frame clones alone and is incomplete. Counted here are tens of thousands of clones, 80% to 90% occurring once; the ten biggest clones make up 2.8%. The sample consisted of PBMCs. The receptor source for this set is a woman in her forties or fifties with lung cancer.

This clone appeared once. The rearrangement uses TRBV18 and TRBJ2-4; D possibly matches TRBD1 or TRBD2 (6 bases each). Germline V gene sequence: CDR1 KGHSH, CDR2 LQKENI. Trimming removed 2 bases at V and 1 base at J, with 15 bases between. The CDR3 contains 17 residues. The CDR3 DNA reads as TGTGCCAGCTCACCAAGGAACAGGGAGGTCGCCAAAAACATTCAGTACTTC. This translates into CASSPRNREVAKNIQYF.

The chain is built from TRBV5-5 and TRBJ1-1; D ambiguous. The ends were cut back, 4 bases at V and 3 bases at J, with 13 bases in the middle. Germline lookup yields CDR1 SGHKS and CDR2 YYEKEE (reference sequence). The CDR3 sequence is 14 residues long. CDR3 sequence: CASSAVPSDTEAFF. The CDR3, as DNA: TGTGCCAGCAGCGCCGTTCCTTCGGACACTGAAGCTTTCTTT. The whole variable domain, remainder taken from reference TRBV5-5 and TRBJ1-1, is DAGVTQSPTHLIKTRGQQVTLRCSPISGHKSVSWYQQVLGQGPQFIFQYYEKEERGRGNFPDRFSARQFPNYSSELNVNALLLGDSALYLCASSAVPSDTEAFFGQGTRLTVV.

The genes are TRBV24-1 and TRBJ2-3; possible D gene TRBD2, 6 bases. Trimming cost V 4 bases and J 3 bases, with 13 bases left between them. Germline V lookup: CDR1 KGHDR, CDR2 SFDVKD. The CDR3 is 15 residues long. DNA for the CDR3: TGTGCCACCAGTGAGTACAGCCGGGGGACAGATACGCAGTATTTT. Its protein is CATSEYSRGTDTQYF.

This chain uses TRBV9 with TRBJ1-1; 9 bases align to TRBD1. V lost 3 bases, J lost 0 bases, and 3 bases stayed unmatched. The CDR3 contains 15 residues. CDR1 and CDR2 (germline): SGDLS, YYNGEE. The CDR3 spells CASSETGGLNTEAFF. The CDR3 nucleotides are TGTGCCAGCAGCGAGACAGGGGGGTTGAACACTGAAGCTTTCTTT.

The chain uses TRBV19 and TRBJ1-5, with a tentative D call TRBD1 (5 bases). Trimming pared 3 bases from V and 2 bases from J, leaving 14 bases between. Germline V gives CDR1 LNHDA, CDR2 SQIVND (reference sequence). CDR3 length: 16 amino acids. The chain's CDR3 is CASSMIPGTGNQPQHF. The CDR3 DNA reads TGTGCCAGTAGTATGATCCCAGGGACGGGCAATCAGCCCCAGCATTTT.

This chain links TRBV6-1 with TRBJ2-1; the D is unclear. CDR1 is MNHNS, CDR2 SASEGT, per germline. The ends were cut back, 2 bases at V and 4 bases at J, with 9 bases in the middle. The CDR3 has 14 amino acids. The CDR3 DNA is TGTGCCAGCAGTGAATCCTCTAGTTACAATGAGCAGTTCTTC. This sequence encodes CASSESSSYNEQFF.

V is TRBV11-2 and J is TRBJ2-1, with D possibly TRBD1 on 5 matching bases. Trimming took off 4 bases at V and 8 bases at J, with 9 bases between the two ends. Germline-derived CDR1 and CDR2 are SGHAT and FQNNGV. The CDR3 spans 12 residues. The CDR3 reads CASSSRVYEQFF. DNA of the CDR3: TGTGCCAGCAGCTCCAGGGTTTATGAGCAGTTCTTC.

This CDR3 reads CASSYMRGAQETQYF. The CDR3 DNA reads as TGTGCCAGCAGCTACATGAGGGGGGCCCAAGAGACCCAGTACTTC. The chain has TRBV6-1 and TRBJ2-5, with D tentatively TRBD1 or TRBD2 (6 bases each). The CDR3 covers 15 residues. Between the trimmed V and J ends, which lost 6 bases and 1 base, there was a span of 15 bases. Germline CDR1 MNHNS, CDR2 SASEGT.

The genes are TRBV7-2 and TRBJ1-2; tentatively, D is TRBD1 (5 bases). Germline CDR1 SGHTA, CDR2 FQGNSA. The V end was cut by 5 bases, the J end by 2 bases, with 9 bases between. This CDR3 contains 13 residues. Here the CDR3 DNA reads TGTGCCAGCAGCAACCGGGACAACTATGGCTACACCTTC. Its translation: CASSNRDNYGYTF.

The table lists this clone with a count of one. As DNA, the CDR3 is TGTGCCAGCAGCTTACAGGTCGTTCGGGGCTACACCTTC. This sequence encodes CASSLQVVRGYTF. The gene calls are TRBV7-9 and TRBJ1-2; no firm D call. The CDR3 is 13 residues long. V was shortened by 2 bases and J by 8 bases, with 12 bases between the two germline ends. The germline V gene encodes CDR1 SEHNR and CDR2 FQNEAQ (reference sequence). Full variable domain (outside the CDR3, taken from reference TRBV7-9 and TRBJ1-2): DTGVSQNPRHKITKRGQNVTFRCDPISEHNRLYWYRQTLGQGPEFLTYFQNEAQLEKSRLLSDRFSAERPKGSFSTLEIQRTEQGDSAMYLCASSLQVVRGYTFGSGTRLTVV.

The CDR3 is CASSSQGIASYNSPLHF. In DNA, the CDR3 is TGTGCCAGCAGCTCACAGGGCATAGCGTCCTATAATTCACCCCTCCACTTT. J is TRBJ1-6 and V is TRBV7-6, with TRBD1 as a possible D gene (6 bases). Germline-derived CDR1 and CDR2 are SGHVS and FNYEAQ. V was cut by 4 bases and J by 1 base, with 14 bases left in between. The CDR3 extends over 17 amino acids.

The V gene is TRBV19, the J gene TRBJ2-2, with TRBD2 matching 8 bases. This CDR3 comprises 18 residues. Germline V gene lookup returns CDR1 LNHDA and CDR2 SQIVND (reference sequence). The J segment lost 6 bases and the V segment lost 3 bases, leaving 15 bases of the junction unmatched. CDR3 coding DNA: TGTGCCAGTAGTATGGGAGCCGAGCGGGGGACCCGCGCCGGGGAGCTGTTTTTT. Amino acids: CASSMGAERGTRAGELFF.

In this sample, this clone turned up once. The gene calls are TRBV7-2 and TRBJ2-5, with TRBD2 as a possible D gene (7 bases). The CDR3 loop spans 15 amino acids. Between the trimmed V and J ends, which lost 1 base and 1 base, there was a span of 10 bases. The germline V gene encodes CDR1 SGHTA and CDR2 FQGNSA. In DNA form, the CDR3 reads TGTGCCAGCAGCTTAGGGCGGGGGCCCCAAGAGACCCAGTACTTC. Its protein product is CASSLGRGPQETQYF.

In regard to this clone: A much larger clone lies a single base off, so this may be a read error. This chain joins TRBV5-5 and TRBJ1-5; no definite D call. There are 13 residues in the CDR3. Germline lookup yields CDR1 SGHKS and CDR2 YYEKEE (reference sequence). The ends were cut back, 2 bases at V and 4 bases at J, with 7 bases in the middle. The CDR3 sequence is CASSFGDNQPQHF. The CDR3 DNA follows: TGTGCCAGCAGCTTTGGGGATAATCAGCCCCAGCATTTT.

This clone was picked up a small number of times. J is TRBJ1-1 and V is TRBV18; D perhaps matches TRBD1 (6 bases). Germline CDR1 reads KGHSH; CDR2 reads LQKENI. The V gene lost 6 bases and the J gene lost 6 bases, with 20 bases spanning the gap. The CDR3 is made up of 15 amino acids. The CDR3 bases are TGTGCCAGCTCCCAGCGCAGCAGGGGTTCGGCTGAAGCTTTCTTT. It yields the protein CASSQRSRGSAEAFF.

J is TRBJ2-1 and V is TRBV6-2 or TRBV6-3; 9 nucleotides align to TRBD2. The CDR3 covers 17 residues. V lost 0 bases, J lost 4 bases, and 7 bases stayed unmatched. Germline CDR1 is MNHEY and CDR2 is SVGEGT. The DNA for the CDR3 is TGTGCCAGCAGTTACTCGAGCCCTAGCGGGGTATACAATGAGCAGTTCTTC. Translation gives CASSYSSPSGVYNEQFF.

J is TRBJ2-3 and V is TRBV7-2; TRBD1 aligns across 7 bases. The CDR3 consists of 18 residues. After removal of 1 base from V and 5 bases from J, the junction contained 15 bases not matched to a gene. Germline CDR1 is SGHTA and CDR2 is FQGNSA. This chain's CDR3 is CASSLDRGGMGALDTQYF. CDR3 in DNA: TGTGCCAGCAGCTTAGACAGGGGTGGCATGGGGGCCTTAGATACGCAGTATTTT.